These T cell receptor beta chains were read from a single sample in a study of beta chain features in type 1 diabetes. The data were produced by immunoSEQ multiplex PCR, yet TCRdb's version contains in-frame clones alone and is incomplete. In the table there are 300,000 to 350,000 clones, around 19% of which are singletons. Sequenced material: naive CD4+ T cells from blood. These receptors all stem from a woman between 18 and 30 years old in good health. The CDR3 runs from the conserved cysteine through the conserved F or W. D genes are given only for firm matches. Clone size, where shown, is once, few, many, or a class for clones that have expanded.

CASSPRSGANVLTF	TGTGCCAGCAGCCCACGGTCTGGGGCCAACGTCCTGACTTTC	-	-	TRBJ2-6	TRBV7-2
CASSTLGQVSSYEQYF	TGTGCCAGTAGTACCCTCGGACAGGTGAGCTCCTACGAGCAGTACTTC	TRBD1	-	TRBJ2-7	TRBV19
CASSPQGVYGYTF	TGTGCCAGCAGCCCCCAGGGGGTCTATGGCTACACCTTC	TRBD1	few	TRBJ1-2	TRBV5-4
CASRRQETQYF	TGTGCCAGCAGGAGACAAGAGACCCAGTACTTC	-	few	TRBJ2-5	TRBV2
CSVEDRLFYNEQFF	TGCAGCGTAGAAGACAGACTCTTCTACAATGAGCAGTTCTTC	-	-	TRBJ2-1	TRBV29-1
CASSQYPGGQFF	TGCGCCAGCAGCCAGTATCCGGGGGGGCAGTTCTTC	TRBD2	few	TRBJ2-1	TRBV4-1
CASSSGQGRNGYTF	TGTGCCAGCAGCTCGGGACAGGGTAGAAATGGCTACACCTTC	TRBD1	-	TRBJ1-2	TRBV5-4
CASSLGQGTLEAFF	TGTGCCAGCAGCTTGGGGCAGGGAACATTAGAAGCTTTCTTT	-	-	TRBJ1-1	TRBV5-4
CASSSSFQSRNIQYF	TGTGCCAGCAGTTCAAGTTTCCAGTCCAGAAACATTCAGTACTTC	-	few	TRBJ2-4	TRBV27
CASSVAGVGEAFF	TGTGCCAGCAGCGTAGCCGGGGTAGGGGAAGCTTTCTTT	-	few	TRBJ1-1	TRBV9
CASSQGSGSPPYNEQFF	TGCGCCAGCAGCCAAGGCAGCGGCAGCCCACCCTACAATGAGCAGTTCTTC	-	-	TRBJ2-1	TRBV5-1
CASSSRQGQETQYF	TGTGCCAGCTCATCCCGACAGGGCCAAGAGACCCAGTACTTC	TRBD1	-	TRBJ2-5	TRBV18
CAGRDRGYEQYF	TGTGCCGGCCGGGACAGGGGCTACGAGCAGTACTTC	TRBD1	-	TRBJ2-7	TRBV30
CASSLEVAGGHSTDTQYF	TGTGCCAGCAGCTTAGAGGTCGCGGGGGGGCATAGCACAGATACGCAGTATTTT	TRBD2	-	TRBJ2-3	TRBV7-2
CASSRSTGLYGYTF	TGTGCCAGCAGTCGGTCGACAGGGCTCTATGGCTACACCTTC	TRBD1	few	TRBJ1-2	TRBV6-6